The 2 T cell receptor beta chains listed next were all sequenced from one sample in a study of PD-1 blockade in classical Hodgkin lymphoma. Every patient was affected by relapse after autologous stem cell transplantation, while exposure to brentuximab vedotin was not uniform. Method: immunoSEQ multiplex PCR; TCRdb's copy keeps in-frame clones and lacks some. The data contain 53,000 or so clones, roughly 80% of them seen just once; the ten biggest clones take up approximately 15%. Sequencing used peripheral blood mononuclear cells (PBMCs), obtained at baseline. The source is a human donor with classical Hodgkin lymphoma.

The chain links TRBV19 to TRBJ1-2; the D gene is possibly TRBD1 (5 bases). Looked up from germline, CDR1 is LNHDA and CDR2 is SQIVND (reference sequence). V was pared by 5 bases and J by 5 bases, with 18 bases between. This CDR3 spans 15 amino acids. CDR3 in DNA: TGTGCCAGTAGTTCGCTACCCGGGACGTCTTATGGCTACACCTTC. Protein product: CASSSLPGTSYGYTF.

The gene calls are TRBV30 and TRBJ2-7; D is unresolved. This CDR3 is 13 amino acids long. Germline CDR1 reads GTSNPN; CDR2 reads SVGIG (reference sequence). V lost 0 bases to trimming and J lost 5 bases, with 11 bases between them. CDR3 nucleotide sequence: TGTGCCTGGAGTGTGGTGGTCCCCCACGAGCAGTACTTC. It is translated as CAWSVVVPHEQYF. Using reference TRBV30 and TRBJ2-7 for the parts outside the CDR3, the full variable domain is SQTIHQWPATLVQPVGSPLSLECTVEGTSNPNLYWYRQAAGRGLQLLFYSVGIGQISSEVPQNLSASRPQDRQFILSSKKLLLSDSGFYLCAWSVVVPHEQYFGPGTRLTVT.